Below are 27 T cell receptor beta chains sequenced from a single sample in a study of response to subunit inactivated influenza vaccine. Each CDR3 protein is one row after TCRdb ran MiXCR on the RT-PCR reads. The sample shows just under 550,000 distinct CDR3 sequences, approximately 20% of them seen only once. These data also featured in a second study, about T cells expressing NK-cell markers. That source adds: 5'RACE template switching with UMIs generated TCR beta cDNA.

The input for sequencing was CD4+ T cells sorted from PBMCs, taken 12 days after vaccination. The receptors stem from a man aged 45-65 years who received an inactivated influenza vaccine.

This clonotype has just a few counts. This chain links TRBV20-1 with TRBJ2-3, with TRBD2 matching over 7 bases. The CDR3 loop spans 16 amino acids. V trimming: 3 bases; J trimming: 2 bases; junction bases outside the gene matches: 11. The germline gives CDR1 DFQATT, CDR2 SNEGSKA (reference sequence). In DNA, the CDR3 is TGCAGTGCTAGCGACCCCCGGGCGGGAGTCACAGATACGCAGTATTTT. Protein product: CSASDPRAGVTDTQYF.

This clonotype was counted between two and nine times. The chain carries TRBV28 and TRBJ2-7; 10 positions match TRBD1. V gave up 6 bases and J gave up 2 bases; unmatched junction bases: 7. Germline V lookup: CDR1 MDHEN, CDR2 SYDVKM. CDR3 size: 15 residues. CDR3 in amino acids: CASRGKTGGAYEQYF. In DNA form, the CDR3 reads TGTGCCAGCAGGGGAAAGACAGGGGGCGCCTACGAGCAGTACTTC.

The table lists this clonotype with many counts. The chain combines TRBV25-1 with TRBJ2-3, with TRBD1 matching 9 bases. The CDR3 has 14 residues. V trimming: 3 bases; J trimming: 5 bases; junction bases outside the gene matches: 3. Germline CDR1 and CDR2: MGHDK and SYGVNS. The CDR3 region is CASSDTGGKDTQYF. DNA of the CDR3: TGTGCCAGCAGTGATACAGGGGGCAAAGATACGCAGTATTTT.

The chain is built from TRBV10-2 and TRBJ1-1; D remains ambiguous. The CDR3 runs 12 residues. V was trimmed by 1 base and J by 11 bases, leaving 11 bases between them. CDR1 and CDR2 (germline): WSHSY, SAAADI. CDR3 nucleotide sequence: TGCGCCAGCAGTGAGTTAAGGACGGCGGCTTTCTTT. Amino acid sequence: CASSELRTAAFF.

DNA of the CDR3: TGCAGCGTTTCAGGAGGCCAGGGCTCGGTCACAGATACGCAGTATTTT. It codes for CSVSGGQGSVTDTQYF. The V gene is TRBV29-1, the J gene TRBJ2-3; D could derive from TRBD1 or TRBD2 (5 bases each). V dropped 5 bases and J dropped 2 bases, with 20 bases sitting between them. The germline V gene encodes CDR1 SQVTM and CDR2 ANQGSEA. This CDR3 has 16 residues.

This chain joins TRBV28 and TRBJ2-6; 8 nucleotides align to TRBD2. V lost 7 bases, J lost 2 bases, and 4 bases stayed unmatched. In germline, CDR1 is MDHEN, CDR2 SYDVKM. CDR3 length equals 15 residues. This chain's CDR3 is CASISGGAGANVLTF. The CDR3 DNA sequence: TGTGCCAGCATTTCGGGGGGGGCTGGGGCCAACGTCCTGACTTTC.

In this sample, this clonotype turned up a few times. The chain joins TRBV10-1 to TRBJ2-7; perhaps TRBD1 as D (5 bases). Germline assignment: CDR1 WNHNN and CDR2 SYGVQD (reference sequence). The CDR3 has 13 amino acids. V was cut by 2 bases and J by 5 bases, with 10 bases left in between. Here the CDR3 reads CASSEIQGHEQYF. The CDR3 DNA is TGCGCCAGCAGTGAGATCCAGGGCCACGAGCAGTACTTC.

The gene calls are TRBV10-3 and TRBJ2-1; a possible D gene is TRBD2 (5 bases). This CDR3 is built from 13 residues. The V end lost 4 bases, the J end lost 5 bases, and 9 bases lay between the germline ends. CDR1 is ENHRY, CDR2 SYGVKD, per germline. CDR3 sequence reads: CAISGLNNNEQFF. The CDR3 DNA follows: TGTGCCATCAGTGGACTAAATAACAATGAGCAGTTCTTC.

This clonotype was seen a few times. The chain uses TRBV2 and TRBJ2-7; TRBD2 matches 13 bases. Germline trimming cut 6 bases from V and 6 bases from J; bases unmatched to any gene: 5. This CDR3 comprises 14 residues. The germline V gene has CDR1 SNHLY and CDR2 FYNNEI. In DNA form, the CDR3 reads TGTGCCAGCAGCTTACTAGCGGGAGGGCCCGAGCAGTACTTC. This translates into CASSLLAGGPEQYF.

The gene calls are TRBV30 and TRBJ2-5; 7 nucleotides align to TRBD1. The CDR3 has 12 amino acids. The germline V gene encodes CDR1 GTSNPN and CDR2 SVGIG (reference sequence). V lost 5 bases and J lost 4; bases outside the gene matches: 4. The CDR3 loop reads CAWDTGAETQYF. CDR3 sequence (DNA): TGTGCCTGGGACACAGGGGCAGAGACCCAGTACTTC. The full variable domain, completed using reference TRBV30 and TRBJ2-5, is SQTIHQWPATLVQPVGSPLSLECTVEGTSNPNLYWYRQAAGRGLQLLFYSVGIGQISSEVPQNLSASRPQDRQFILSSKKLLLSDSGFYLCAWDTGAETQYFGPGTRLLVL.

The gene calls are TRBV5-1 and TRBJ2-1; weak D call: TRBD1 (5 bases). V lost 1 base and J 12 bases, leaving 8 bases between the germline ends. CDR1 and CDR2 (germline): SGHRS, YFSETQ. The CDR3 consists of 11 residues. The DNA for the CDR3 is TGCGCCAGCAGCTTGAAGGACACGCAGTTCTTC. Its protein product is CASSLKDTQFF.

The chain joins TRBV6-4 to TRBJ2-5; D possibly corresponds to TRBD1 (6 bases). CDR1 and CDR2 (germline): MRHNA, SNTAGT. The CDR3 has 13 amino acids. V was cut by 4 bases and J by 8 bases, with 14 bases left in between. The CDR3 spells CASSGSRGDTQYF. The CDR3 DNA is TGTGCCAGCAGTGGGAGCAGGGGAGATACCCAGTACTTC.

This chain joins TRBV20-1 and TRBJ2-2; TRBD2 aligns across 11 bases. Germline V gene data show CDR1 as DFQATT and CDR2 as SNEGSKA (reference sequence). V was pared by 5 bases and J by 5 bases, with 4 bases of the junction left unmatched. There are 14 residues in the CDR3. CDR3 sequence reads: CSALSGGATGELFF. The CDR3 coding sequence is TGCAGTGCTCTTAGCGGGGGGGCGACCGGGGAGCTGTTTTTT.

This clonotype was counted a few times. The V gene is TRBV6-1, the J gene TRBJ2-3, with D perhaps TRBD2 (6 bases). Germline CDR1 MNHNS, CDR2 SASEGT. With 4 bases removed from V and 5 bases from J, the gap between germline ends came to 25 bases. The CDR3 sequence is 18 residues long. CDR3 nucleotides: TGTGCCAGCAGTGTTTTCTCGTTTCGGGAGCGGATCGGAGATACGCAGTATTTT. Protein product: CASSVFSFRERIGDTQYF.

This rearrangement joins TRBV27 to TRBJ2-7; either TRBD1 or TRBD2 may supply D (6 bases each). The CDR3 consists of 10 residues. Germline V gene sequence: CDR1 MNHEY, CDR2 SMNVEV (reference sequence). CDR3 protein: CGGAGSEQYF. CDR3 DNA sequence: TGTGGGGGGGCTGGGAGCGAGCAGTACTTC.

The V and J genes are TRBV15 and TRBJ2-3; 11 nucleotides match TRBD2. V trimming: 2 bases; J trimming: 0 bases; junction bases outside the gene matches: 4. CDR3 length: 17 amino acids. CDR1 and CDR2 (germline): LNHNV, YYDKDF (reference sequence). CDR3 in DNA: TGTGCCACCAGCAGATCTCGGACTAGCGGGAGCACAGATACGCAGTATTTT. Translating gives CATSRSRTSGSTDTQYF.

The chain uses TRBV6-5 and TRBJ1-2; no clear D gene. The CDR3 is made up of 14 amino acids. Germline V CDR1 and CDR2: MNHEY, SVGAGI. V was pared by 3 bases and J by 7 bases, with 15 bases between. The CDR3 sequence is CASSYPAVSGGYTF. The CDR3 bases are TGTGCCAGCAGTTATCCTGCAGTCAGCGGTGGCTACACCTTC.

This clonotype appeared a few times. J is TRBJ1-5 and V is TRBV5-5, with D possibly being TRBD1 (5 bases). CDR3 size: 16 residues. Germline lookup yields CDR1 SGHKS and CDR2 YYEKEE (reference sequence). V lost 4 bases, J lost 0 bases, and 14 bases lay in between. This CDR3 reads CASSPGTDYSNQPQHF. For the CDR3, the DNA is TGTGCCAGCAGCCCCGGGACCGATTATAGCAATCAGCCCCAGCATTTT.

The chain employs TRBV4-2 and TRBJ2-7; 9 bases match TRBD2. From germline, CDR1 is LGHNA and CDR2 YNFKEQ. This CDR3 has 14 residues. V dropped 8 bases and J dropped 6; count of bases not matched to a gene: 11. The CDR3 DNA sequence: TGTGCCAGCTCCCCGGGACTAGCATTTGGCGAGCAGTACTTC. Amino acids: CASSPGLAFGEQYF.

This clonotype showed up just a few times. The gene calls are TRBV25-1 and TRBJ2-7; TRBD1 aligns across 7 bases. There are 13 residues in the CDR3. Trimming at V came to 8 bases and at J to 9 bases, leaving 13 bases not matched to a gene. Germline CDR1 and CDR2: MGHDK and SYGVNS. The CDR3, as DNA: TGTGCCAGCCGTGGGACAGACTGGGGTTTGCAGTACTTC. It yields the protein CASRGTDWGLQYF.

The V and J genes are TRBV3-1 and TRBJ2-7; 11 bases are a match to TRBD1. V shed 4 bases, J shed 6 bases, and the junction held 5 bases outside the gene matches. This CDR3 contains 14 residues. Per the germline V gene, CDR1 is LGHDT and CDR2 is YNNKEL (reference sequence). The DNA of the CDR3 is TGTGCCAGCAGCCTCGGGACAGGGGGTCTCGAGCAGTACTTC. Its protein product is CASSLGTGGLEQYF.

The chain combines TRBV3-1 with TRBJ2-3; 9 bases are a match to TRBD2. Trimming removed 1 base from V and 4 bases from J; junction bases left unmatched: 12. There are 18 residues in the CDR3. Germline assignment: CDR1 LGHDT and CDR2 YNNKEL (reference sequence). CDR3: CASSQVRAGGGSADTQYF. As DNA, the CDR3 is TGTGCCAGCAGCCAAGTTCGAGCGGGAGGAGGAAGCGCAGATACGCAGTATTTT.

This clonotype came up many times. The V gene is TRBV6-5, the J gene TRBJ2-1; D may be TRBD2 (6 bases). The CDR3 runs to 17 residues. Trimming left V 0 bases short and J 4 bases short, with 16 bases between. Per the germline V gene, CDR1 is MNHEY and CDR2 is SVGAGI. The CDR3 nucleotides read TGTGCCAGCAGTTACTCACCCCTTTCGGGAGTATACAATGAGCAGTTCTTC. Its protein product is CASSYSPLSGVYNEQFF.

This clonotype was observed a few times. The rearrangement uses TRBV19 and TRBJ1-1; D unclear. The CDR3 extends over 14 amino acids. Germline V gives CDR1 LNHDA, CDR2 SQIVND (reference sequence). Trimming removed 0 bases from V and 3 bases from J, with 8 bases in between. CDR3 sequence: CASSIDPSHTEAFF. The CDR3 nucleotides are TGTGCCAGTAGTATAGATCCCAGTCACACTGAAGCTTTCTTT.

The chain uses TRBV6-1 and TRBJ2-7; D gene unclear. Germline values: CDR1 MNHNS, CDR2 SASEGT. Trimming took 1 base from V and 5 from J, leaving 9 bases between them. The CDR3 spans 13 residues. The CDR3 nucleotides read TGTGCCAGCAGTGAAGACAGTTTCGACGAGCAGTACTTC. The encoded protein is CASSEDSFDEQYF.

This chain links TRBV7-2 with TRBJ2-7, with D perhaps TRBD2 (6 bases). Germline V gene lookup returns CDR1 SGHTA and CDR2 FQGNSA. V was trimmed by 6 bases and J by 9 bases, leaving 24 bases between them. The length of the CDR3 is 15 residues. The CDR3 region is CASSSSGTGVMGQYF. CDR3 DNA sequence: TGTGCCAGCAGTTCGTCCGGGACGGGGGTCATGGGGCAGTACTTC.

The chain combines TRBV20-1 with TRBJ2-7; 7 bases match TRBD1. The CDR3 covers 15 residues. Germline V CDR1 and CDR2: DFQATT, SNEGSKA (reference sequence). J was trimmed by 6 bases and V by 1 base; bases with no gene match: 12. CDR3 amino acids: CSARVFGQAAGEQYF. CDR3 coding DNA: TGCAGTGCTAGAGTTTTCGGACAGGCGGCTGGCGAGCAGTACTTC.